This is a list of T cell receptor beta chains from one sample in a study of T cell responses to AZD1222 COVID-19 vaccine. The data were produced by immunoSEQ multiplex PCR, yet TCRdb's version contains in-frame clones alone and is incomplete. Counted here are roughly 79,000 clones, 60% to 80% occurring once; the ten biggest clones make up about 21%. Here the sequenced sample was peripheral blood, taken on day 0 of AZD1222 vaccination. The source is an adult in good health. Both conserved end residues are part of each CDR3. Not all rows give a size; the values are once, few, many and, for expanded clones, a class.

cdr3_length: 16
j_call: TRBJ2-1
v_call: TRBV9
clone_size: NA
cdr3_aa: CASSPDLGRTYNEQFF

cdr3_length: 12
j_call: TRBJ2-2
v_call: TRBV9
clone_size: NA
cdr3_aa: CASSVGTGELFF

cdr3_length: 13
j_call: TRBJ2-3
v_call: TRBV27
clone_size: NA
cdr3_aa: CASSEMGMDTQYF

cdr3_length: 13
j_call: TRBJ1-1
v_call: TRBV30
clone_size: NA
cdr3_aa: CAWSVQGYTEAFF

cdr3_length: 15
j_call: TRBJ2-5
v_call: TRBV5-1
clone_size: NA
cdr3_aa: CASRLTGQIQETQYF

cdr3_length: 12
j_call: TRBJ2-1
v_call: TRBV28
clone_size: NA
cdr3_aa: CASSLPYNEQFF

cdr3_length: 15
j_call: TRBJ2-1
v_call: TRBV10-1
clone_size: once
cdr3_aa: CASSEGGLAGGAQFF

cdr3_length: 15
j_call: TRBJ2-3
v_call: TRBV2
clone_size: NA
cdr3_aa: CASSEGFGAYGTQYF

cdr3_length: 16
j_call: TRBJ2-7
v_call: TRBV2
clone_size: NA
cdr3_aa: CASRDPGSGRSYEQYF

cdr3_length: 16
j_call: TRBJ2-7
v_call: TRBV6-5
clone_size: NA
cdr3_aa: CASSYSRAGATYEQYF

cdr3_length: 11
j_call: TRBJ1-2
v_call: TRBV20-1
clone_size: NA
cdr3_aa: CSARPDYGYTF

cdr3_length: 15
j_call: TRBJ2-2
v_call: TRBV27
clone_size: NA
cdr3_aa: CASSGQGALIGELFF

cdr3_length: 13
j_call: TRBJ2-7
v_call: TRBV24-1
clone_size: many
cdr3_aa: CATSDTLGGVQYF

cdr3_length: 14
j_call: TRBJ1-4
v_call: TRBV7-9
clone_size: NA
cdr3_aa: CASSQVSTNEKLFF

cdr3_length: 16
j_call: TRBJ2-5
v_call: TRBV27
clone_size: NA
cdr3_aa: CASSLWSAGYQETQYF

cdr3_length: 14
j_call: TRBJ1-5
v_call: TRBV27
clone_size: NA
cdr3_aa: CASSPGQVYQPQHF

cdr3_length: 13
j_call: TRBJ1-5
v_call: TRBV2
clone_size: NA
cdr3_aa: CASRQGSNQPQHF

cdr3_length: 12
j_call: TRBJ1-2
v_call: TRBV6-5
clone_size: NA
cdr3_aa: CAINDRDGCYTF

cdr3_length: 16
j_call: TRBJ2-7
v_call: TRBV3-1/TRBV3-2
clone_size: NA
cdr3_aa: CASSGDSRGWGYEQYF

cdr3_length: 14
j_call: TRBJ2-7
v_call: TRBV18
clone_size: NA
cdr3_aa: CASSPLWGSYEQYF

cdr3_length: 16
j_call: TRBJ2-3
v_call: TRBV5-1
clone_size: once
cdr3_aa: CASSLAVGGPTDTQYF

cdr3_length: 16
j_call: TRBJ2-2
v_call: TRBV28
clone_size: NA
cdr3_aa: CASTLRDRGHIGELFF

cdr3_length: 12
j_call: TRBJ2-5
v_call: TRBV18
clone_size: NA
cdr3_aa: CASSTNRETQYF

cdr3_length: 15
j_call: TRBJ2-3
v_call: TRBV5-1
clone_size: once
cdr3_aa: CASSFAGGPADTQYF

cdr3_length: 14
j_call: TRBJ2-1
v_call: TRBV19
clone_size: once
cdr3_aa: CASSGSSKYNEQFF

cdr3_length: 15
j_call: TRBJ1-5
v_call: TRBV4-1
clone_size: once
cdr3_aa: CASSFDGHSNQPQHF

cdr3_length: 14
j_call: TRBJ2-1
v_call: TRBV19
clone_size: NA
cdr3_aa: CASSTGLDNNEQFF

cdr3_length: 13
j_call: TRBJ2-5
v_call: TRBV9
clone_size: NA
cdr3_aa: CASSVFDYETQYF

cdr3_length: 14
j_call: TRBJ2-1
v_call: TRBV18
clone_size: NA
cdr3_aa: CASSPSAGYNEQFF

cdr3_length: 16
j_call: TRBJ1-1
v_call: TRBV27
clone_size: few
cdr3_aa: CASSLGQGASSTEAFF

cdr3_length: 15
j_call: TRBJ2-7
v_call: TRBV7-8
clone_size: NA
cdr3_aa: CASSLALLAGDEQYF

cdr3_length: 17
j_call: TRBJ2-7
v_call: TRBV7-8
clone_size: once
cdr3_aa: CASSLRDRGQGVYEQYF

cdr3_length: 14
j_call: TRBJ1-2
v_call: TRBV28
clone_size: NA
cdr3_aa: CASSLQDRAGGYTF

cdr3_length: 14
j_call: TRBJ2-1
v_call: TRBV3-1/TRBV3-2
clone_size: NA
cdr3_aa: CASSQFRDYNEQFF

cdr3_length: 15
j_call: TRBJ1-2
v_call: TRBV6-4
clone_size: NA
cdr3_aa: CASSGTGGQNGGYTF

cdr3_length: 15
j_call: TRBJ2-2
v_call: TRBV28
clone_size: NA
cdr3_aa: CASSTEGGGTGELFF

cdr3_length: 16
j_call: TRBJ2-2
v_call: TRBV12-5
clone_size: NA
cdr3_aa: CASGLVRGEFTGELFF

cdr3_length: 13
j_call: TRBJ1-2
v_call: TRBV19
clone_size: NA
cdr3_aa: CASSIQQAHGYTF